Listed here are 20 T cell receptor beta chains from one sample, sequenced in a study of blood T cell repertoires in COVID-19. Data came from immunoSEQ multiplex PCR; TCRdb stores just in-frame clones and leaves some out. Here the sample spans 250,000 to 350,000 clones, around nine tenths being singletons. The sample consisted of peripheral blood. The source is a woman aged 25 to 39 with COVID-19, enrolled during active disease.

The V gene is TRBV4-1, the J gene TRBJ1-3; no clear D. The CDR3 spans 15 residues. V was shortened by 0 bases and J by 0 bases, with 6 bases between the two germline ends. CDR1 is MGHRA and CDR2 is YSYEKL in the germline V gene. CDR3 sequence (DNA): TGCGCCAGCAGCCAAGATGCAGGCTCTGGAAACACCATATATTTT. This codes for CASSQDAGSGNTIYF.

This chain joins TRBV4-3 and TRBJ2-7; TRBD2 aligns across 13 bases. V shed 3 bases and J 2 bases; nucleotides not matched to a gene: 7. Germline assignment: CDR1 LGHNA and CDR2 YSLEER. The CDR3 length is 17 residues. The CDR3 region is CASSQNSGTSGTYEQYF. The CDR3 nucleotides read TGCGCCAGCAGCCAGAATTCCGGGACTAGCGGGACCTACGAGCAGTACTTC.

V and J are TRBV27 and TRBJ2-7, with D possibly TRBD2 on 5 matching bases. The length of the CDR3 is 13 residues. V was pared by 5 bases and J by 6 bases, with 14 bases between. CDR1 and CDR2 from the germline V gene are MNHEY and SMNVEV (reference sequence). The DNA of the CDR3 is TGTGCCAGCAGTGTAAAGGGAGCACTCGAGCAGTACTTC. It encodes CASSVKGALEQYF.

The chain carries TRBV11-2 and TRBJ2-5, with 11 bases identical to TRBD2. CDR3 length: 15 residues. After removal of 3 bases from V and 5 bases from J, the junction contained 5 bases not matched to a gene. Germline CDR1 SGHAT, CDR2 FQNNGV. CDR3 in DNA: TGTGCCAGCAGCTTGACTAGCGGGATCGGTGAGACCCAGTACTTC. It translates to CASSLTSGIGETQYF.

This clone was counted only a few times. The CDR3 here is CASRRDSAPEAFF. In DNA, the CDR3 is TGTGCCAGCAGGCGGGACAGCGCACCAGAAGCTTTCTTT. The chain is built from TRBV7-9 and TRBJ1-1; 7 bases align to TRBD1. This CDR3 spans 13 amino acids. Germline trimming cut 6 bases from V and 8 bases from J; bases unmatched to any gene: 9. CDR1 is SEHNR, CDR2 FQNEAQ, per germline (reference sequence).

This clone was found a few times. The chain joins TRBV6-2 or TRBV6-3 to TRBJ2-7; D might be TRBD2 (5 bases). Deletions cut 4 bases from V and 6 bases from J, with 13 bases between. This CDR3 region has 13 residues. Germline values: CDR1 MNHEY, CDR2 SVGEGT. Written as DNA, the CDR3 is TGTGCCAGCAGTTCCTTCGGACTCGGCGAGCAGTACTTC. It codes for CASSSFGLGEQYF.

V gene TRBV24-1 combines with J gene TRBJ1-5; 7 nucleotides line up with TRBD1. The V segment lost 4 bases and the J segment 4 bases; nucleotides outside the gene matches: 3. The CDR3 contains 14 residues. Germline loops: CDR1 KGHDR, CDR2 SFDVKD. The CDR3 sequence: CATSDPTGNQPQHF. The CDR3 coding sequence is TGTGCCACCAGTGACCCGACAGGGAATCAGCCCCAGCATTTT.

The chain recombines TRBV27 with TRBJ2-7; a possible D gene is TRBD2 (7 bases). CDR1 and CDR2 from the germline V gene are MNHEY and SMNVEV (reference sequence). The CDR3 runs to 14 residues. The chain's CDR3 is CGSGDNGRTYEQYF. CDR3 bases: TGTGGTTCCGGGGACAACGGGAGGACCTACGAGCAGTACTTC.

This chain uses TRBV19 with TRBJ2-2; a possible D gene is TRBD1 (6 bases). CDR3 length: 15 residues. Trimming took 3 bases from V and 1 from J, leaving 9 bases between them. Germline values: CDR1 LNHDA, CDR2 SQIVND (reference sequence). The DNA of the CDR3 is TGTGCCAGTAGTATCCTGACAGGGAACACCGGGGAGCTGTTTTTT. Its protein is CASSILTGNTGELFF.

The J gene is TRBJ2-1, the V gene TRBV19; D not resolved. V shed 0 bases and J shed 3 bases, with 3 bases lying between them. This CDR3 is built from 13 residues. The germline gives CDR1 LNHDA, CDR2 SQIVND (reference sequence). Written as DNA, the CDR3 is TGTGCCAGTAGTATAGACTTCTACAATGAGCAGTTCTTC. This codes for CASSIDFYNEQFF.

The V call is TRBV7-9, the J call TRBJ2-1, with D possibly TRBD1 on 5 matching bases. CDR3 length equals 13 residues. CDR1 is SEHNR and CDR2 is FQNEAQ in the germline V gene (reference sequence). The V and J ends lost 5 bases and 7 bases respectively, with 12 bases between them. DNA for the CDR3: TGTGCCAGCAGCCTTGGGGCCATGAATGAGCAGTTCTTC. This translates into CASSLGAMNEQFF.

V is TRBV6-6 and J is TRBJ2-1; 7 nucleotides line up with TRBD2. Unmatched junction bases numbered 10, after V lost 6 bases and J lost 5 bases. The germline CDR1 and CDR2 sequences are MNHNY and SVGAGI (reference sequence). The length of the CDR3 is 15 residues. CDR3 sequence (DNA): TGTGCCAGCAGATTAAGCGGGACCCTGAACAATGAGCAGTTCTTC. This gives the protein CASRLSGTLNNEQFF.

The V gene is TRBV4-1, the J gene TRBJ1-5; TRBD1 might be the D (6 bases). Germline CDR1 is MGHRA and CDR2 is YSYEKL. V was shortened by 2 bases and J by 1 base, with 15 bases between the two germline ends. This CDR3 comprises 17 residues. CDR3 amino acids: CASSQRSTGLSNQPQHF. Written as DNA, the CDR3 is TGCGCCAGCAGCCAACGCTCCACAGGGTTGAGCAATCAGCCCCAGCATTTT.

The chain is built from TRBV29-1 and TRBJ1-3; 12 bases are shared with TRBD1. Germline loops: CDR1 SQVTM, CDR2 ANQGSEA. This CDR3 is built from 15 residues. V lost 6 bases to trimming and J lost 8 bases; unmatched junction nucleotides: 11. The CDR3 is CSVALPGQGADTIYF. CDR3 in DNA: TGCAGCGTCGCACTACCGGGACAGGGGGCGGACACCATATATTTT. The variable domain in full, completed from reference TRBV29-1 and TRBJ1-3, reads SAVISQKPSRDICQRGTSLTIQCQVDSQVTMMFWYRQQPGQSLTLIATANQGSEATYESGFVIDKFPISRPNLTFSTLTVSNMSPEDSSIYLCSVALPGQGADTIYFGEGSWLTVV.

This clone was seen only a few times. DNA for the CDR3: TGTGCCAGCATGGGAGACACTTCCTACGAGCAGTACTTC. This sequence encodes CASMGDTSYEQYF. The J gene is TRBJ2-7, the V gene TRBV6-5, with D perhaps TRBD2 (5 bases). Per the germline V gene, CDR1 is MNHEY and CDR2 is SVGAGI. With 7 bases removed from V and 1 base from J, the gap between germline ends came to 11 bases. This CDR3 comprises 13 residues.

The table lists this clone with a count of one. The rearrangement links TRBV5-5 to TRBJ1-1; TRBD1 might be the D (5 bases). V was pared by 0 bases and J by 6 bases, with 9 bases between. The germline V gene has CDR1 SGHKS and CDR2 YYEKEE (reference sequence). The CDR3 runs 13 residues. DNA of the CDR3: TGTGCCAGCAGCTTGGGGGACTTTCCTGAAGCTTTCTTT. Its translation: CASSLGDFPEAFF.

CDR3 in DNA: TGTGCCAGCGTTTGGAGCCGTAACACTGAAGCTTTCTTT. Its translation is CASVWSRNTEAFF. This chain links TRBV28 with TRBJ1-1, with no clear D. Per the germline V gene, CDR1 is MDHEN and CDR2 is SYDVKM. The CDR3 has 13 residues. Between the trimmed V and J ends, which lost 8 bases and 2 bases, there was a span of 12 bases.

The chain uses TRBV24-1 and TRBJ1-6, with D possibly TRBD1 on 5 matching bases. The V and J ends lost 10 bases and 3 bases respectively, with 15 bases between them. The CDR3 contains 15 residues. The germline V gene encodes CDR1 KGHDR and CDR2 SFDVKD. The CDR3 region has the DNA TGTGCCACGGGTGACAGAGCCGGCTATAATTCACCCCTCCACTTT. The encoded protein is CATGDRAGYNSPLHF.

The rearrangement uses TRBV10-3 and TRBJ2-1, with 10 bases lining up with TRBD2. Germline V gives CDR1 ENHRY, CDR2 SYGVKD. The CDR3 covers 16 residues. After removal of 4 bases from V and 1 base from J, the junction contained 4 bases not matched to a gene. CDR3 coding DNA: TGTGCCATCAGTGGACTAGCGGGTACTTCCTACAATGAGCAGTTCTTC. It codes for CAISGLAGTSYNEQFF.

The genes are TRBV25-1 and TRBJ2-3; D may be TRBD2 (6 bases). The CDR3 is 15 amino acids. Germline CDR1 MGHDK, CDR2 SYGVNS. Between the trimmed V and J ends, which lost 0 bases and 4 bases, there was a span of 11 bases. In DNA form, the CDR3 reads TGTGCCAGCAGTGAATACGGGGGAGCAGCAGATACGCAGTATTTT. Amino acid sequence: CASSEYGGAADTQYF.